This T cell receptor (beta chain) was obtained from a study of blood T cells in healthy people across ages. The CDR3 spans 16 residues. Germline V gene lookup returns CDR1 SGHTA and CDR2 FQGNSA. Primed by a sample-barcoded 5' primer and a J-beta primer mix, a second PCR proceeded for roughly 6 to 12 cycles. TCRdb analysed the 5' RACE reads with MiXCR anew, one entry per CDR3 protein. This table has some 760,000 distinct CDR3 sequences, 25% appearing once. These data are also associated with another study on T cells of mothers and their children.

The sequence was collected from a boy younger than 18 in good health. The chain is built from TRBV7-2 and TRBJ2-5, with TRBD2 matching 10 bases. The end of the DNA aligns better with TRBJ2-7, so the J call may be wrong. Material for sequencing was blood. CDR3 DNA: TGTGCCAGCAGCTTAGCGGCTAGCGGGAGTGTCTACGAGCAGTACTTC. Translation: CASSLAASGSVYEQYF.